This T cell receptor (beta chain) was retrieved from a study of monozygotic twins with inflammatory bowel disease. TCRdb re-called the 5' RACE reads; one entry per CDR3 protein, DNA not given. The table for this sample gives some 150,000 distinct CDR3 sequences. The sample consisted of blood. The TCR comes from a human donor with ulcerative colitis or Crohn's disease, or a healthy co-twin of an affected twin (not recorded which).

CDR3: CASSYSRTSGSGDTQYF. The gene calls are TRBV6-2 or TRBV6-3 and TRBJ2-3; no DNA is available, so the TRBD2 call from TCRdb remains unchecked. CDR1 and CDR2 from the germline V gene are MNHEY and SVGEGT. The CDR3 runs to 17 residues.